The 10 T cell receptor beta chains presented below share a single source sample, sequenced in a study of T-cell reconstitution after alpha-beta-depleted transplantation in children. The library targeted TCRbeta and was prepared with unique molecular identifiers. TCRdb reprocessed the PCR reads with MiXCR, giving one entry per CDR3 protein. The repertoire includes approximately 230,000 distinct CDR3 sequences, 20% to 30% of them detected once, and 4% to 5.5% sits in the top ten. The sequenced sample was PBMCs, mostly from graft donor cells, obtained 360 days after TCRalphabeta/CD19-depleted stem cell transplant. The receptors originated from a female patient aged 2-9 years who had a stem cell transplant for congenital amegakaryocytic thrombocytopenia, so the T cells may come from the graft donor.

At least ten counts were recorded for this clonotype. V gene TRBV3-1 combines with J gene TRBJ2-1; D remains unclear. The CDR3 spans 15 residues. The V gene lost 1 base and the J gene lost 6 bases, with 13 bases spanning the gap. Germline CDR1 reads LGHDT; CDR2 reads YNNKEL (reference sequence). Written as DNA, the CDR3 is TGTGCCAGCAGCCAAGGTGTGGGTCCTTTCAATGAGCAGTTCTTC. Translation: CASSQGVGPFNEQFF.

This clonotype showed up many times. The rearrangement uses TRBV12-3 or TRBV12-4 and TRBJ1-5, with 7 positions matching TRBD1. There are 16 residues in the CDR3. V gave up 1 base and J gave up 8 bases; unmatched junction bases: 11. The CDR3: CASSLGAGGLEKPQHF. The CDR3 DNA reads TGTGCCAGCAGTTTAGGTGCAGGGGGGTTGGAAAAGCCCCAGCATTTT.

This rearrangement joins TRBV29-1 to TRBJ1-1; TRBD1 aligns across 10 bases. The CDR3 is 15 amino acids. From germline, CDR1 is SQVTM and CDR2 ANQGSEA. V dropped 5 bases and J dropped 5; count of bases not matched to a gene: 11. The CDR3 protein is CSVRPTRTGGTEAFF. The CDR3 DNA sequence: TGCAGCGTTCGACCGACCCGGACAGGGGGTACTGAAGCTTTCTTT.

This clonotype was counted a few times. This rearrangement joins TRBV27 to TRBJ2-1; perhaps TRBD2 as D (5 bases). Trimming shortened V by 4 bases and J by 1 base, and 20 bases separated the two germline ends. Germline V gene data show CDR1 as MNHEY and CDR2 as SMNVEV (reference sequence). This CDR3 is built from 18 residues. The CDR3 loop reads CASSSPLPGLHSYNEQFF. The DNA for the CDR3 is TGTGCCAGCAGTTCCCCTCTTCCAGGACTCCATTCCTACAATGAGCAGTTCTTC.

This clonotype appeared a few times. The chain employs TRBV2 and TRBJ2-1; 8 nucleotides agree with TRBD2. CDR1 and CDR2 (germline): SNHLY, FYNNEI. The CDR3 extends over 13 amino acids. V was pared by 4 bases and J by 9 bases, with 5 bases of the junction left unmatched. CDR3 bases: TGTGCCAGCAGTGTCGAGCGGGAGAGTGAGCAGTTCTTC. Its translation: CASSVERESEQFF.

This clonotype was counted at least ten times. The gene calls are TRBV3-1 and TRBJ2-1; 11 bases are shared with TRBD2. Germline CDR1 reads LGHDT; CDR2 reads YNNKEL (reference sequence). The V gene end was trimmed by 7 bases and the J gene end by 0 bases; junction bases not matched to a gene: 2. The CDR3 has 15 residues. The DNA for the CDR3 is TGTGCCAGCACACTAGCGGGAGCCTCCTACAATGAGCAGTTCTTC. This translates into CASTLAGASYNEQFF.

The sample holds a few counts of this clonotype. J is TRBJ2-5 and V is TRBV27; D assignment may be TRBD1 or TRBD2 (5 bases each). The CDR3 has 15 amino acids. The ends were cut back, 2 bases at V and 3 bases at J, with 13 bases in the middle. CDR1 MNHEY and CDR2 SMNVEV come from the germline V gene (reference sequence). Here the CDR3 reads CASSLIPGTKETQYF. As DNA, the CDR3 is TGTGCCAGCAGTTTAATCCCCGGGACCAAAGAGACCCAGTACTTC.

The V call is TRBV12-3 or TRBV12-4, the J call TRBJ1-2; TRBD1 agrees at 7 bases. The V gene end was trimmed by 4 bases and the J gene end by 5 bases; junction bases not matched to a gene: 7. The CDR3 covers 14 residues. The CDR3 DNA is TGTGCCAGCAGTTCAGTGCAGACAGGGTATGGCTACACCTTC. Encoded protein: CASSSVQTGYGYTF.

The chain recombines TRBV28 with TRBJ1-3; D remains unclear. The V end was cut by 4 bases, the J end by 4 bases, with 11 bases between. Germline V gives CDR1 MDHEN, CDR2 SYDVKM. This CDR3 has 14 amino acids. CDR3 nucleotide sequence: TGTGCCAGCAGTTACCTCCTGGGGGGAAACACCATATATTTT. Its protein is CASSYLLGGNTIYF.

The V call is TRBV5-1, the J call TRBJ2-7; possibly TRBD2 for D (6 bases). Trimming took 6 bases from V and 0 from J, leaving 13 bases between them. The CDR3 runs 14 residues. Germline values: CDR1 SGHRS, CDR2 YFSETQ. This CDR3 is CASKGGTTSYEQYF. The CDR3 DNA is TGCGCCAGCAAAGGCGGGACCACCTCCTACGAGCAGTACTTC.